This T cell receptor beta chain was found in a study of T cell repertoires in cytomegalovirus infection. Study background: Public TCR beta signatures indicated both CMV infection and matching HLA type. Findings and limits, study-wide: Summed public TCR beta family frequency identified CMV carriers bearing the relevant HLA.

MiXCR was run by TCRdb on the reads, yielding one entry per CDR3 protein. The profile covers under 800,000 distinct CDR3 sequences, with around 24% appearing a single time and 6.5% to 10% taken by the ten largest. A remark on this clonotype: The antigen remains unidentified. A read error may be the cause here, since a much bigger clone is one base away.

CDR3 size: 14 residues. Germline-derived CDR1 and CDR2 are SGHVT and SQSDAQ. Input material: CD8+ T cells from PBMCs. The clonotype was recovered from a human donor in good health (CMV status not recorded). Some clones in this sample may be carry-over from other donors' samples. V and J are TRBV7-4 and TRBJ2-5, with a possible D match to TRBD2 (5 bases). The DNA of the CDR3 is TGTGTCAGCAGCCAGTCCCGGGATGCGGAGACCCAGTACTTC. Translated, it gives CVSSQSRDAETQYF. Variable domain in full (rest from reference TRBV7-4 and TRBJ2-5): GAGVSQSPRYKVAKRGRDVALRCDSISGHVTLYWYRQTLGQGSEVLTYSQSDAQRDKSGRPSGRFSAERPERSVSTLKIQRTEQGDSAVYLCVSSQSRDAETQYFGPGTRLLVL.